Presented here are 4 T cell receptor beta chains from one specimen sequenced in a study of blood T cell repertoires in COVID-19. This table comes from immunoSEQ multiplex PCR, and its TCRdb copy is limited to in-frame clones, with some not included. The sample lists over 250,000 clones; approximately 93% were seen once. Sequenced: peripheral blood. These receptors all stem from a woman in her thirties with COVID-19, enrolled during active disease.

CDR3 residues: CASKSGTQGGNQPQHF. The DNA for the CDR3 is TGTGCCAGTAAGAGTGGGACACAGGGAGGGAATCAGCCCCAGCATTTT. V usage is TRBV19 and J usage is TRBJ1-5; TRBD1 is a possible D gene (6 bases). CDR3 length: 16 residues. The V gene's germline CDR1 is LNHDA and CDR2 SQIVND (reference sequence). Trimming removed 7 bases from V and 4 bases from J, with 20 bases in between.

The chain joins TRBV2 to TRBJ2-2; maybe TRBD2 (7 bases). The ends were cut back, 4 bases at V and 6 bases at J, with 12 bases in the middle. The CDR3 runs to 14 residues. CDR1 and CDR2 (germline): SNHLY, FYNNEI. The DNA for the CDR3 is TGTGCCAGCAGTGTAGGGGGGGCAGCCGGGGAGCTGTTTTTT. The encoded protein is CASSVGGAAGELFF.

This clone is a singleton in its sample. The chain recombines TRBV2 with TRBJ1-1, with D tentatively TRBD1 (5 bases). Trimming took 6 bases from V and 3 from J, leaving 20 bases between them. Per the germline V gene, CDR1 is SNHLY and CDR2 is FYNNEI. CDR3 length: 16 residues. CDR3 loop: CASSRSAGTFYTEAFF. The CDR3 coding sequence is TGTGCCAGCAGCCGGTCGGCAGGGACTTTTTACACTGAAGCTTTCTTT.

This sequence joins TRBV2 and TRBJ1-5, with 8 bases identical to TRBD1. The CDR3 has 15 residues. Germline lookup yields CDR1 SNHLY and CDR2 FYNNEI. J gave up 3 bases and V 6 bases, and 7 bases lay outside the gene matches. Here the CDR3 reads CASRVEDRDNQPQHF. The CDR3 DNA reads TGTGCCAGCAGGGTAGAGGACAGGGACAATCAGCCCCAGCATTTT.